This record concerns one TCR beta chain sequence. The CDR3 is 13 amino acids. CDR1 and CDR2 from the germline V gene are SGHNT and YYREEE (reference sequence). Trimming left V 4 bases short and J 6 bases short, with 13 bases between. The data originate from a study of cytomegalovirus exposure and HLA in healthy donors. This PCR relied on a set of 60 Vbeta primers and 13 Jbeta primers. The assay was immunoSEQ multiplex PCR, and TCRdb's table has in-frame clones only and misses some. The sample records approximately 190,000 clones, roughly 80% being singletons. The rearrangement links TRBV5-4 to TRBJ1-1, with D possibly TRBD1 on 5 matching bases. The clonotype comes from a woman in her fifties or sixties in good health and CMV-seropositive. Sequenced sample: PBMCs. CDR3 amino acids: CASSQGVGPEAFF. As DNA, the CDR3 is TGTGCCAGCAGCCAAGGGGTGGGCCCTGAAGCTTTCTTT.